This T cell receptor (beta chain) was sequenced during a study of T cell repertoires in cytomegalovirus infection (dated by TCRdb to the late 2010s). Notes on the research overall: The HLA type of each donor mattered for the analysis, because public TCR beta signatures pointed to carriage of CMV infection along with the matching HLA type.

This sample was sequenced with an Illumina HiSeq 1500. TCRdb reprocessed the public reads (quality trimming at Q25 with fastp, clone calling with MiXCR) and kept in-frame beta chains. Each record represents a unique CDR3 protein, reported with the most common genes and DNA among its rows. This sample is represented by over 450,000 distinct CDR3 sequences; 11% of them were singletons. Clones ranked in the top ten supply roughly 10% of the sample. This clonotype was observed at least ten times. Its antigen is currently not known. No base quality values were provided; no much bigger clone lies one nucleotide off. Study-wide conclusions, independent of this receptor: Cumulative frequency of public TCR beta family members discriminated carriers of CMV infection plus the relevant HLA type in this cohort and an independent 352-donor cohort. The ex vivo response was dominated by HLA-C-restricted CMV-specific TCR beta clonotypes, which also provided the single most frequent clonotype in two of eight donors.

V loses 1 base, J loses 6 bases, and the germline ends lie 13 bases apart. Including cysteine and phenylalanine, the CDR3 has 14 amino acids. The DNA shown is the 42-base CDR3, in frame from base 1. CDR1 SEHNR and CDR2 FQNEAQ were looked up in the germline V gene (reference sequence). This receptor chain uses TRBV7-9 and TRBJ2-7; the D segment cannot be called with confidence. Sequences were obtained from PBMCs. The clonotype comes from a human donor in good health (CMV status not recorded). Some clones in this sample may be carry-over from other donors' samples. The nucleotide sequence reads TGTGCCAGCAGCTTAGACGCAATTTCGGGCGAGCAGTACTTC. It codes for CASSLDAISGEQYF.